The entry below gives a single T cell receptor beta chain sequence along with its context. These data are taken from a study of shared clonotypes between healthy human individuals. Assay used: immunoSEQ multiplex PCR; TCRdb lists only in-frame clones, some missing. The table lists about 610,000 clones, less than 98% of them singletons. The TCR was taken from a woman between 25 and 40 years old in good health. Sequencing input: naive CD4+ T cells sorted from blood. Documented subset: CD45RA+ positively selected.

The CDR3 DNA reads as TGTGCCAGCAGCTTAGATAAGGGACTAGCGGGAGTCTCCTACAATGAGCAGTTCTTC. Translating gives CASSLDKGLAGVSYNEQFF. The V gene is TRBV11-2, the J gene TRBJ2-1, with 14 bases that match TRBD2. Germline CDR1 is SGHAT and CDR2 is FQNNGV. This CDR3 is built from 19 residues. The junction had 4 bases not matched to a gene; V was cut back by 0 bases and J by 0 bases.